The 27 T cell receptor beta chains given below trace back to one sample, sequenced in a study. Amplification of TRBV12-4/TRBJ1-2 clonotypes used adaptor-ligated barcode primers. One entry per CDR3 protein, called by TCRdb with MiXCR from the multiplex PCR reads. The sample contains about 2,700 distinct CDR3 sequences, more than 4.5% of which appear only once. Sequenced material: naive CD4+ T cells sorted from blood. Subset: naive CD4+ T cells, CD4+CD45RA+CD25-. These receptors originate from a female donor with breast cancer.

This clonotype ranks as medium-sized (0.01 to 0.1%). The chain uses TRBV12-3 or TRBV12-4 and TRBJ1-2; 7 bases match TRBD1. The V segment lost 5 bases and the J segment 4 bases; nucleotides outside the gene matches: 4. CDR3 length equals 13 residues. CDR3 residues: CASSRDRSYGYTF. CDR3 sequence (DNA): TGTGCCAGCAGTCGGGACAGAAGCTATGGCTACACCTTC.

This clonotype ranks as medium-sized (0.01 to 0.1%). This sequence joins TRBV12-3 or TRBV12-4 and TRBJ1-2; D gene unclear. Trimming shortened V by 4 bases and J by 13 bases, and 13 bases separated the two germline ends. The CDR3 length is 11 residues. The CDR3 coding sequence is TGTGCCAGCAGTTATCAGAAAGGTAGCACCTTC. Protein: CASSYQKGSTF.

By its share, this clonotype is medium-sized. The DNA of the CDR3 is TGTGCCAGCAGTTTAGCGCGGGTGATCTATGGCTACACCTTC. Protein sequence: CASSLARVIYGYTF. This chain uses TRBV12-3 or TRBV12-4 with TRBJ1-2, with D hard to call. The CDR3 runs 14 residues. V lost 0 bases, J lost 4 bases, and 9 bases lay in between.

This clonotype is medium-sized. CDR3 amino acids: CASSFTDRDYGYTF. The CDR3 nucleotides are TGTGCCAGCAGTTTCACAGACAGGGACTATGGCTACACCTTC. The chain couples TRBV12-3 or TRBV12-4 to TRBJ1-2; 7 bases map to TRBD1. Unmatched junction bases numbered 4, after V lost 3 bases and J lost 3 bases. The CDR3 runs 14 residues.

This clonotype is termed medium-sized. J is TRBJ1-2 and V is TRBV12-3 or TRBV12-4, with D tentatively TRBD1 (6 bases). Deletions cut 4 bases from V and 7 bases from J, with 10 bases between. The CDR3 is 12 amino acids. CDR3 residues: CASSSTGLGYTF. In DNA, the CDR3 is TGTGCCAGCAGTTCCACAGGGCTTGGCTACACCTTC.

By share, this clonotype ranks as medium-sized (0.01 to 0.1%). V usage is TRBV12-3 or TRBV12-4 and J usage is TRBJ1-2, with a tentative D call TRBD1 (5 bases). This CDR3 is built from 16 residues. Trimming took 6 bases from V and 4 from J, leaving 21 bases between them. The CDR3 DNA is TGTGCCAGCAGATCTGGGGCAGGGAACAGACTCTATGGCTACACCTTC. Protein product: CASRSGAGNRLYGYTF.

In this sample, this clonotype turned up many times. The genes are TRBV12-3 or TRBV12-4 and TRBJ1-2; no definite D call. Trimming took 6 bases from V and 4 from J, leaving 18 bases between them. The CDR3 runs 15 residues. In nucleotides, the CDR3 is TGTGCCAGCAGGCTAACGGGTCTAGAGCTCTATGGCTACACCTTC. Translating gives CASRLTGLELYGYTF.

In its sample, this clonotype is medium-sized. The chain is built from TRBV12-3 or TRBV12-4 and TRBJ1-2; 10 bases align to TRBD1. V shed 2 bases and J 8 bases; nucleotides not matched to a gene: 5. The CDR3 covers 14 residues. In DNA form, the CDR3 reads TGTGCCAGCAGTTTACTGGGACAGGGGCAGGGCTACACCTTC. Its translation: CASSLLGQGQGYTF.

By share, this clonotype ranks as medium-sized (0.01 to 0.1%). The chain carries TRBV12-3 or TRBV12-4 and TRBJ1-2; D not certain. Trimming stripped 2 bases from V and 4 bases from J, with 5 bases between. The CDR3 totals 12 residues. The CDR3 DNA reads as TGTGCCAGCAGTTTAACGGCCTATGGCTACACCTTC. Amino acid sequence: CASSLTAYGYTF.

V gene TRBV12-3 or TRBV12-4 combines with J gene TRBJ1-2, with TRBD1 as a possible D gene (6 bases). V was trimmed by 7 bases and J by 2 bases, leaving 14 bases between them. The CDR3 sequence is 14 residues long. The CDR3 loop is CASTPGHSNYGYTF. The DNA for the CDR3 is TGTGCCAGCACCCCGGGACACTCAAACTATGGCTACACCTTC.

This clonotype was counted many times. This sequence joins TRBV12-3 or TRBV12-4 and TRBJ1-2; 8 bases are shared with TRBD1. With 5 bases clipped from V and 6 bases from J, the junction kept 11 bases outside the gene matches. The CDR3 consists of 15 residues. The CDR3 loop is CASSVDRAARNGYTF. For the CDR3, the DNA is TGTGCCAGCAGTGTGGACAGGGCGGCTAGAAATGGCTACACCTTC.

By sample share, this clonotype is medium-sized. The chain uses TRBV12-3 or TRBV12-4 and TRBJ1-2; 7 nucleotides align to TRBD1. The CDR3 contains 14 residues. V shed 5 bases, J shed 8 bases, and the junction held 11 bases outside the gene matches. The CDR3 reads CASSEGQRNWGYTF. DNA for the CDR3: TGTGCCAGCAGTGAGGGACAGCGGAATTGGGGCTACACCTTC.

By proportion, this clonotype is medium-sized. This chain joins TRBV12-3 or TRBV12-4 and TRBJ1-2, with D hard to call. V was shortened by 8 bases and J by 9 bases, with 19 bases between the two germline ends. CDR3 size: 13 residues. DNA for the CDR3: TGTGCCAGCGGAAGTTTTCCGGATACCAGCTACACCTTC. Translated: CASGSFPDTSYTF.

By sample fraction, this clonotype is medium-sized. The chain links TRBV12-3 or TRBV12-4 to TRBJ1-2; D is undetermined. Trimming removed 1 base at V and 2 bases at J, with 11 bases between. The CDR3 is 15 amino acids. The DNA of the CDR3 is TGTGCCAGCAGTTTAGTAGGGATTGAAAACTATGGCTACACCTTC. It specifies CASSLVGIENYGYTF.

Judged by abundance, this clonotype is medium-sized. The chain uses TRBV12-3 or TRBV12-4 and TRBJ1-2, with no clear D. The germline V and J ends were trimmed by 5 bases and 7 bases, with 8 bases remaining between them. This CDR3 contains 11 residues. The CDR3 DNA is TGTGCCAGCAGTAGTGGCTCTGGCTACACCTTC. Translation gives CASSSGSGYTF.

This clonotype was detected many times. The chain has TRBV12-3 or TRBV12-4 and TRBJ1-2; D not certain. This CDR3 comprises 14 residues. V shed 0 bases and J shed 2 bases, with 7 bases lying between them. The CDR3 coding sequence is TGTGCCAGCAGTTTAGCGGCACAGAACTATGGCTACACCTTC. Protein product: CASSLAAQNYGYTF.

By sample fraction, this clonotype is medium-sized. The gene calls are TRBV12-3 or TRBV12-4 and TRBJ1-2, with 9 bases matching TRBD1. J gave up 3 bases and V 6 bases, and 2 bases lay outside the gene matches. This CDR3 is built from 13 residues. The CDR3 reads CASRRTGDYGYTF. For the CDR3, the DNA is TGTGCCAGCAGACGGACAGGGGACTATGGCTACACCTTC.

This clonotype counts as medium-sized. J is TRBJ1-2 and V is TRBV12-3 or TRBV12-4; weak D call: TRBD1 (5 bases). The V gene lost 5 bases and the J gene lost 4 bases, with 11 bases spanning the gap. CDR3 length equals 13 residues. CDR3 nucleotide sequence: TGTGCCAGCAGTCGACAGAACCGCTATGGCTACACCTTC. Translated: CASSRQNRYGYTF.

This clonotype rates as medium-sized. The chain recombines TRBV12-3 or TRBV12-4 with TRBJ1-2; weak D call: TRBD1 (6 bases). Trimming took 5 bases from V and 5 from J, leaving 9 bases between them. This CDR3 contains 12 residues. The CDR3 region has the DNA TGTGCCAGCAGTCCTGGACAGTATGGCTACACCTTC. Translating it yields CASSPGQYGYTF.

This clonotype is judged medium-sized (0.01 to 0.1%). This rearrangement joins TRBV12-3 or TRBV12-4 to TRBJ1-2, with 10 bases aligning to TRBD1. Trimming removed 7 bases from V and 8 bases from J; junction bases left unmatched: 13. This CDR3 has 15 amino acids. The CDR3 sequence is CASTYRDRGEKGYTF. CDR3 nucleotide sequence: TGTGCCAGCACCTACCGGGACAGGGGTGAGAAAGGCTACACCTTC.

As to this clonotype: A junction end diverges from the germline sequence, so it may reflect a read error. This chain uses TRBV12-3 or TRBV12-4 with TRBJ1-2; the D gene is possibly TRBD1 (5 bases). The CDR3 contains 8 residues. The CDR3 loop is CASGRGLF. The CDR3 bases are TGTGCCAGCGGAAGGGGCCTGTTC.

This clonotype is termed medium-sized. V is TRBV12-3 or TRBV12-4 and J is TRBJ1-2; 9 bases match TRBD1. The CDR3 covers 13 residues. Trimming took 6 bases from V and 5 from J; bases not matched to a gene: 4. CDR3 nucleotides: TGTGCCAGCAGCTTCGGGACAGGGTATGGCTACACCTTC. Amino acid sequence: CASSFGTGYGYTF.

This clonotype ranks as medium-sized (0.01 to 0.1%). The chain combines TRBV12-5 with TRBJ1-2, with a weak D call TRBD1 (6 bases). The V gene's germline CDR1 is LGHNT and CDR2 FRNRAP. V dropped 6 bases and J dropped 4 bases, with 21 bases sitting between them. The CDR3 spans 16 residues. CDR3 bases: TGTGCTAGTGGCCCAGCCATAACAGGGACCGGCTATGGCTACACCTTC. This gives the protein CASGPAITGTGYGYTF. Full variable domain (missing parts from reference TRBV12-5 and TRBJ1-2): DARVTQTPRHKVTEMGQEVTMRCQPILGHNTVFWYRQTMMQGLELLAYFRNRAPLDDSGMPKDRFSAEMPDATLATLKIQPSEPRDSAVYFCASGPAITGTGYGYTFGSGTRLTVV.

By share, this clonotype ranks as medium-sized. This chain connects TRBV12-3 or TRBV12-4 to TRBJ1-2; 9 bases match TRBD1. CDR3 length: 14 amino acids. With V trimmed by 5 bases and J by 8 bases, 9 bases remained unmatched. The CDR3 reads CASSPGTGRQGYTF. The CDR3 DNA reads TGTGCCAGCAGTCCTGGGACAGGGAGGCAGGGCTACACCTTC.

This clonotype is deemed medium-sized. This chain uses TRBV12-3 or TRBV12-4 with TRBJ1-2; D gene ambiguous. Trimming cost V 8 bases and J 8 bases, with 27 bases left between them. This CDR3 has 16 amino acids. The CDR3 DNA reads TGTGCCAGCGCCGACCCCAAAGAATGGCCGGCCAAAGGCTACACCTTC. Protein: CASADPKEWPAKGYTF.

By share of the sample, this clonotype is medium-sized (0.01 to 0.1%). V usage is TRBV12-3 or TRBV12-4 and J usage is TRBJ1-2; D remains ambiguous. Trimming removed 2 bases at V and 2 bases at J, with 0 bases between. The CDR3 covers 11 residues. CDR3 amino acids: CASSLNYGYTF. CDR3 DNA sequence: TGTGCCAGCAGTTTAAACTATGGCTACACCTTC.

This clonotype is deemed medium-sized. The chain is built from TRBV12-3 or TRBV12-4 and TRBJ1-2; the D gene is possibly TRBD1 (5 bases). The V gene lost 1 base and the J gene lost 2 bases, with 11 bases spanning the gap. The CDR3 consists of 15 residues. The CDR3 protein is CASSLGGAVNYGYTF. CDR3 bases: TGTGCCAGCAGTTTAGGTGGGGCCGTAAACTATGGCTACACCTTC.